This TCR beta chain was sequenced during a study of blood T cell repertoires in COVID-19. As for the study in general: From the United States, Italy and Spain came samples of acute and convalescent COVID-19.

The protocol was immunoSEQ multiplex PCR, while the TCRdb copy is restricted to in-frame clones and leaves out a portion. The data contain around 260,000 clones, roughly 80% of them singletons. V lost 6 bases and J lost 5; bases outside the gene matches: 3. Germline CDR1 reads ENHRY; CDR2 reads SYGVKD. The CDR3 extends over 14 amino acids. The V gene is TRBV10-3, the J gene TRBJ1-6; 8 bases match TRBD1. The source of this sequence is a person aged 70 to 85 with COVID-19, enrolled during active disease. The sequencing sample was made of peripheral blood. The CDR3 coding sequence is TGTGCCATCAGCCCGGACAGGGATAATTCACCCCTCCACTTT. It codes for CAISPDRDNSPLHF.